The 2 T cell receptor beta chains below all came from one sample that was sequenced in a study of spatial heterogeneity in lung cancer. TCRdb independently ran MiXCR on the 5' RACE reads; one entry per CDR3 protein. The data contain roughly 15,000 distinct CDR3 sequences, roughly 3.6% of them singletons. Time point reported: sample taken at primary tumor resection. The material sequenced was normal lung tissue next to the tumor, taken at surgery. All receptors derive from a male donor with early-stage non-small cell lung cancer.

This clonotype was counted many times. This beta chain is off target for a library built for alpha chains, so its abundance means little. CDR3 amino acids: CASRGNTEAFF. The CDR3 coding sequence is TGTGCCAGCAGGGGAAACACTGAAGCTTTCTTT. The chain recombines TRBV6-5 with TRBJ1-1; no reliable D call. CDR1 is MNHEY, CDR2 SVGAGI, per germline. Trimming left V 6 bases short and J 2 bases short, with 4 bases between. The CDR3 sequence is 11 residues long.

This clonotype has at least ten counts. This beta chain represents an off-target read in a library built for alpha chains; its size is of limited meaning. The CDR3 DNA follows: TGTGCCAGCAGCCATCGGCGGGAGGCGGTGGACAAAAACATTCAGTACTTC. Its translation: CASSHRREAVDKNIQYF. This rearrangement joins TRBV7-9 to TRBJ2-4; 8 positions agree with TRBD2. The CDR3 consists of 17 residues. V trimming: 5 bases; J trimming: 3 bases; junction bases outside the gene matches: 12. Germline V gene data show CDR1 as SEHNR and CDR2 as FQNEAQ (reference sequence).